This record concerns one T cell receptor beta chain sequence. These data come from a study of blood T cell repertoires in COVID-19. Study details: The United States, Italy and Spain supplied acute and convalescent COVID-19 samples. PBMCs, B-cell-depleted T cells, or T cells provided the cDNA or gDNA that made up the material.

The germline CDR1 and CDR2 sequences are LNHDA and SQIVND (reference sequence). J lost 4 bases, V lost 0 bases, and 7 bases had no gene match. The CDR3 has 18 residues. Under the authors' procedure: It was from reference gene primer amplification that nucleated cell counts were estimated. Measured with immunoSEQ multiplex PCR; TCRdb has only the in-frame clones, and not every one. V and J calls and clone size follow that table, whereas D and trimming were derived from the DNA. The sample lists some 68,000 clones; around 85% were seen once. Source material: peripheral blood. This TCR derives from an older man with acute or convalescent COVID-19. V and J are TRBV19 and TRBJ2-1, with 12 bases identical to TRBD2. DNA of the CDR3: TGTGCCAGTAGTATAGATAGACTAGCGGGAGATCGTTACAATGAGCAGTTCTTC. Translating it yields CASSIDRLAGDRYNEQFF.